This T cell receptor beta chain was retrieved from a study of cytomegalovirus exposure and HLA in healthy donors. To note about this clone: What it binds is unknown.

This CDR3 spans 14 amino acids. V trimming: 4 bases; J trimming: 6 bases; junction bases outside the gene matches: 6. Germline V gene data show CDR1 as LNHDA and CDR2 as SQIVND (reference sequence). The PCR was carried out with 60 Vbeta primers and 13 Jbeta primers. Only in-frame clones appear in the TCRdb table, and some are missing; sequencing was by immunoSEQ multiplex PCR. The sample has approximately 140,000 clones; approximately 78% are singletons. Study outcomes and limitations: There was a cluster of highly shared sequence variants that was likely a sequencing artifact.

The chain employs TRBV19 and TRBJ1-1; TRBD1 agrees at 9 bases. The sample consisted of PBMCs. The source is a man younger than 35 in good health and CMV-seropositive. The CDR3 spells CASSNAGQGAEAFF. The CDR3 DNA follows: TGTGCCAGTAGTAATGCGGGACAGGGCGCTGAAGCTTTCTTT.